The source of this T cell receptor (beta chain) is a study of shared clonotypes between healthy human individuals. General study results and limits: It was observed that about 5% of naive CD4 clonotypes were shared across a few donors. Clonotypes not shared had lower generation probabilities than those common to all four donors.

Donors were Caucasian adults residing in Nashville, Tennessee, USA. The V end was cut by 6 bases, the J end by 2 bases, with 16 bases between. Per germline, CDR1 MDHEN and CDR2 SYDVKM. CDR3 length equals 15 residues. The authors ran the assay at deep level. Method: immunoSEQ multiplex PCR; TCRdb's copy keeps in-frame clones and lacks some. The data contain 1.6 million or so clones, 97% to 99% of them singletons. This clone was counted once. Its matching antigen is unknown. The receptor's source is a man aged 30 to 39 in good health. Sequencing input: naive CD4+ T cells sorted from blood. Specified subset: CD45RA+ positively selected. The rearrangement links TRBV28 to TRBJ2-5; D gene uncertain. The chain's CDR3 is CASRLPDSAQETQYF. CDR3 DNA sequence: TGTGCCAGCAGGCTCCCCGATTCAGCTCAAGAGACCCAGTACTTC.